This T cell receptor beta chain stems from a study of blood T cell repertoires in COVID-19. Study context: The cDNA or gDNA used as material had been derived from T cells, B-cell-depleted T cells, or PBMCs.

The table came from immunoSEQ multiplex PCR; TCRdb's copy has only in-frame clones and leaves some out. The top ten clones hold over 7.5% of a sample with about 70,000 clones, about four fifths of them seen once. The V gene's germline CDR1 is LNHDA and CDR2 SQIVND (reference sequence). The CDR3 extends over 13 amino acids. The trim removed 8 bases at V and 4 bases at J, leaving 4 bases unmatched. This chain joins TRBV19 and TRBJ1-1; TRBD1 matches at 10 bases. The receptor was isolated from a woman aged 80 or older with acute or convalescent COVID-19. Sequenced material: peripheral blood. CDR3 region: CASDRGRLTEAFF. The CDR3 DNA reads TGTGCCAGTGACAGGGGGCGGCTCACTGAAGCTTTCTTT.